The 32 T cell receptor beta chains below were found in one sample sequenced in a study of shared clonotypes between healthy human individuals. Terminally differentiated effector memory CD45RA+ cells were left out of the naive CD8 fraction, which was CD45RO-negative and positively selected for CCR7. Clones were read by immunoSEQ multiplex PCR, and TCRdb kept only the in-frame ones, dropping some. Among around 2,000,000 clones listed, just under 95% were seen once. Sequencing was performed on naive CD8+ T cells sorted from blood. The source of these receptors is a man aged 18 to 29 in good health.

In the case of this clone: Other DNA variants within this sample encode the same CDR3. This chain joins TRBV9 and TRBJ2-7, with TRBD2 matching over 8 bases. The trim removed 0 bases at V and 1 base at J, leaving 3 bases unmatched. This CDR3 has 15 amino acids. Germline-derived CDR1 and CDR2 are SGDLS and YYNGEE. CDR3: CASSVGLAGSYEQYF. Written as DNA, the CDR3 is TGTGCCAGCAGCGTAGGCCTAGCGGGTTCCTACGAGCAGTACTTC.

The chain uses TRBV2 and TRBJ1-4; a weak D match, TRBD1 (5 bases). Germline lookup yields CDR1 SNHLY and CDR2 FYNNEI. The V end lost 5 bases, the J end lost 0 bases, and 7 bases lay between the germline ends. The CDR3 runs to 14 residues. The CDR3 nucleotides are TGTGCCAGCAGTAGGGGCGCAACTAATGAAAAACTGTTTTTT. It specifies CASSRGATNEKLFF.

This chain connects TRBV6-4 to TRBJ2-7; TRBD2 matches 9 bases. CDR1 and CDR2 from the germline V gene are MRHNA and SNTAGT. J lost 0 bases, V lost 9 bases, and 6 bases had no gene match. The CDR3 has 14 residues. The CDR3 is CARAFSGGSYEQYF. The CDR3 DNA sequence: TGTGCCAGGGCATTTAGCGGGGGCTCCTACGAGCAGTACTTC.

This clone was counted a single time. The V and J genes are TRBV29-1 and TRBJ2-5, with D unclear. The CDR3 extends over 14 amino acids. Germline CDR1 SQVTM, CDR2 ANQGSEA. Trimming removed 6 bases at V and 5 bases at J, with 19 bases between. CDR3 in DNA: TGCAGCGTCCCCAATGCGGCGGTGTATGAGACCCAGTACTTC. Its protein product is CSVPNAAVYETQYF.

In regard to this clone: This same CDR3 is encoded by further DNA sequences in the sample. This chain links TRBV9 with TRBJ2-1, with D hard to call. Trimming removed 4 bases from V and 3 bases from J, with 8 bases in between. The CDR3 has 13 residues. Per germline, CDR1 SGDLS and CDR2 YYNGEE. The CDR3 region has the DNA TGTGCCAGCAGCTTAGGAGACTACAATGAGCAGTTCTTC. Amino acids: CASSLGDYNEQFF.

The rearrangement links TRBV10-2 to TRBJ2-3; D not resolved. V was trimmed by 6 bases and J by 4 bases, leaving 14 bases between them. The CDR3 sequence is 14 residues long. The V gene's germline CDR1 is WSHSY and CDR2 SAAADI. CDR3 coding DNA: TGCGCCAGCAGCCTCTTCGGATCCTCAGATACGCAGTATTTT. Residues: CASSLFGSSDTQYF.

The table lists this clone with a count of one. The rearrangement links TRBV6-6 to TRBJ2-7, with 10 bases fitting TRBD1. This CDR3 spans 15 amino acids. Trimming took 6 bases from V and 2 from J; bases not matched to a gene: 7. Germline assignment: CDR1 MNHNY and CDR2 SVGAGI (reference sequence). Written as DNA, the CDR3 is TGTGCCAGCAGACCGGAGGACAGGGGGGCCTACGAGCAGTACTTC. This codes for CASRPEDRGAYEQYF.

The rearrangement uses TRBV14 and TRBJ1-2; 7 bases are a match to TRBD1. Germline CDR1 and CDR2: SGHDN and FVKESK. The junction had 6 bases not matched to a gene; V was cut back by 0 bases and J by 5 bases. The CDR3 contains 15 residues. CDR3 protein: CASSQDWTGAYGYTF. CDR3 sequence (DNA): TGTGCCAGCAGCCAAGACTGGACAGGCGCATATGGCTACACCTTC.

The CDR3 region is CASSSVWTSHHNEQFF. Written as DNA, the CDR3 is TGTGCCAGCAGCTCCGTCTGGACTAGCCACCACAATGAGCAGTTCTTC. The rearrangement joins TRBV7-9 to TRBJ2-1, with 8 bases lining up with TRBD2. This CDR3 contains 16 residues. V gave up 4 bases and J gave up 5 bases; unmatched junction bases: 10. Germline V CDR1 and CDR2: SEHNR, FQNEAQ (reference sequence).

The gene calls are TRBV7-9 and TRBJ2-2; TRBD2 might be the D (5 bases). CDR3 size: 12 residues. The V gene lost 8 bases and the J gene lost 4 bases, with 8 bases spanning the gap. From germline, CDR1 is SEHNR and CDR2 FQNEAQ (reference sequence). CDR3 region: CASPRGTGELFF. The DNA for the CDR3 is TGTGCCAGCCCCCGGGGCACCGGGGAGCTGTTTTTT.

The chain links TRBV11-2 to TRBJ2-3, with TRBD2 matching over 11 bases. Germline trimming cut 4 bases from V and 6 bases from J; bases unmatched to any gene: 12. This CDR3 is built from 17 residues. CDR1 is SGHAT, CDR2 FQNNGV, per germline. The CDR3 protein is CASSSTRLAGLVDTQYF. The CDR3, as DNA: TGTGCCAGCAGCTCTACAAGACTAGCGGGACTCGTCGATACGCAGTATTTT.

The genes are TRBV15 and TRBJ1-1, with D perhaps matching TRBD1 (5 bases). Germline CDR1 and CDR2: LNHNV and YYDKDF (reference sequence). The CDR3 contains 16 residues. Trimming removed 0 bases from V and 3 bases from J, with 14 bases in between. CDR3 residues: CATSRERGRAHTEAFF. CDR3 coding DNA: TGTGCCACCAGCAGAGAGAGGGGACGGGCTCACACTGAAGCTTTCTTT.

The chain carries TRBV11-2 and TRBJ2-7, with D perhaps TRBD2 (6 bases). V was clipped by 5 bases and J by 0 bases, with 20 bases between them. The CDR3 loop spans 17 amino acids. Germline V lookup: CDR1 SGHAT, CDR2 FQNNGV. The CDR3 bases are TGTGCCAGCAGCCGTACTCGACTAGTAACTTTCTCCTACGAGCAGTACTTC. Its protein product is CASSRTRLVTFSYEQYF. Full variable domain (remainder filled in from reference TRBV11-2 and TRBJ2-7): EAGVAQSPRYKIIEKRQSVAFWCNPISGHATLYWYQQILGQGPKLLIQFQNNGVVDDSQLPKDRFSAERLKGVDSTLKIQPAKLEDSAVYLCASSRTRLVTFSYEQYFGPGTRLTVT.

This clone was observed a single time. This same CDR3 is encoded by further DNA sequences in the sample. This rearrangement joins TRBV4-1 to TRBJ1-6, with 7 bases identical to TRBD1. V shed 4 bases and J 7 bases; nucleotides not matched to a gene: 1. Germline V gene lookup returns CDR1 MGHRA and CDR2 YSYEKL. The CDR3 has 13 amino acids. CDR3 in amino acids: CASSPTGNSPLHF. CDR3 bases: TGCGCCAGCAGCCCGACAGGGAATTCACCCCTCCACTTT.

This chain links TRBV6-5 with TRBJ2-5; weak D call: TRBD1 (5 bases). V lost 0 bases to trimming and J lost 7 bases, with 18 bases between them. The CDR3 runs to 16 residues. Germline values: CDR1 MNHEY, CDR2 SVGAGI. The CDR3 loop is CASSYSKQESKWTQYF. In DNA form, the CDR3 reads TGTGCCAGCAGTTACTCGAAACAGGAGAGCAAGTGGACCCAGTACTTC.

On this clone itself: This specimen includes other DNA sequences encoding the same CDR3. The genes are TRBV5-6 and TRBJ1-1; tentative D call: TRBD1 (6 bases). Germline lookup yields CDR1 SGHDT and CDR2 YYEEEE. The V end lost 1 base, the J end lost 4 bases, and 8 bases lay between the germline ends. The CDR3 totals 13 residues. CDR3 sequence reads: CASSLPGATEAFF. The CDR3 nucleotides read TGTGCCAGCAGCTTGCCAGGGGCCACTGAAGCTTTCTTT.

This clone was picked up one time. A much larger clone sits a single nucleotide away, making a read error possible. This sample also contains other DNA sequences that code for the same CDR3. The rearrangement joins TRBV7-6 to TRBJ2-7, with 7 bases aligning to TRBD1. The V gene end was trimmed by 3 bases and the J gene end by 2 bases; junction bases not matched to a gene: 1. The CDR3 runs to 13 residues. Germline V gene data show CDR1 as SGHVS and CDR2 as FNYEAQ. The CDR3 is CASSLGTAYEQYF. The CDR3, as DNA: TGTGCCAGCAGCTTGGGGACAGCCTACGAGCAGTACTTC.

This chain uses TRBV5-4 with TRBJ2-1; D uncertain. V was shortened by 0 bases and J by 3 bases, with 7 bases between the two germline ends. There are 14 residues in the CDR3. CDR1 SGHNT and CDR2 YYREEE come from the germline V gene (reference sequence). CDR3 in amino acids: CASSLDGNYNEQFF. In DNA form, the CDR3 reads TGTGCCAGCAGCTTGGATGGTAACTACAATGAGCAGTTCTTC.

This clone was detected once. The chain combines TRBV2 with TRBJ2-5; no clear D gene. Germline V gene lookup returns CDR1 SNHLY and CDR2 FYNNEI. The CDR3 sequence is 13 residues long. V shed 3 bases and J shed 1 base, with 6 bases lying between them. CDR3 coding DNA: TGTGCCAGCAGTGACGGCGGCCAAGAGACCCAGTACTTC. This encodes CASSDGGQETQYF.

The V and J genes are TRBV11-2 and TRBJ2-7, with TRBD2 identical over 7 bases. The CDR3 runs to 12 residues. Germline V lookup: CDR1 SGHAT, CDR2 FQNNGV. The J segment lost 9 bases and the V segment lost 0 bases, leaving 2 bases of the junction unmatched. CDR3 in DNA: TGTGCCAGCAGCTTAGAATTAGCGGGGCAGTACTTC. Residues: CASSLELAGQYF.

CDR3: CAWSGGVLSEQFF. Here the CDR3 DNA reads TGTGCCTGGAGTGGGGGAGTTCTGAGTGAGCAGTTCTTC. The V gene is TRBV30, the J gene TRBJ2-1; weak D call: TRBD2 (5 bases). CDR3 length: 13 residues. Trimming took off 1 base at V and 9 bases at J, with 13 bases between the two ends. Germline CDR1 and CDR2: GTSNPN and SVGIG (reference sequence).

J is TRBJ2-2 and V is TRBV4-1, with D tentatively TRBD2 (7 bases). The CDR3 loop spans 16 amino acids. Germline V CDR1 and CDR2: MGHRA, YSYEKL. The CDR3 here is CASGGGAPLAPGELFF. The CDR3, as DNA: TGCGCTTCGGGGGGCGGGGCTCCGTTAGCTCCCGGGGAGCTGTTTTTT.

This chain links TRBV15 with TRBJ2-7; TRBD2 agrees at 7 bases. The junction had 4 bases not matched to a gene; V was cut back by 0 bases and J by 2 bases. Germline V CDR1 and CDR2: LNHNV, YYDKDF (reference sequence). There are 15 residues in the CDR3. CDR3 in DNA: TGTGCCACCAGCAGAGATACTAGCGACACCTACGAGCAGTACTTC. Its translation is CATSRDTSDTYEQYF.

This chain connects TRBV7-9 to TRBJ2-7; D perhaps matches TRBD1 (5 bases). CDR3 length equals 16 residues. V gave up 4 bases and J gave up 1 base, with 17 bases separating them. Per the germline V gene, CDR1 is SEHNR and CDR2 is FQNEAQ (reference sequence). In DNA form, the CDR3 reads TGTGCCAGCAGCTCGACTGAGGTGGGGCCGTCCTACGAGCAGTACTTC. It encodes CASSSTEVGPSYEQYF.

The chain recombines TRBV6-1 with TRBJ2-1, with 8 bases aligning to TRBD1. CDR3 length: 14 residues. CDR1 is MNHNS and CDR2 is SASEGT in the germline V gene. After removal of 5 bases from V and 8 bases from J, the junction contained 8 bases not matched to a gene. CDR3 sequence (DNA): TGTGCCAGCAGTTCAGGGGGCGAAGCCCATGAGCAGTTCTTC. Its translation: CASSSGGEAHEQFF.

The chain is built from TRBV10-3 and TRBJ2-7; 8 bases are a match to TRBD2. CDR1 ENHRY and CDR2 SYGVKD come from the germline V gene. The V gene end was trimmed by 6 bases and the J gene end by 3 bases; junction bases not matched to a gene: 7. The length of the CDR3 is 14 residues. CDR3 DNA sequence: TGTGCCATCAGCGACTCGGGACTAGGCTACGAGCAGTACTTC. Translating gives CAISDSGLGYEQYF.

CDR3 sequence reads: CASSLPLANYNEQFF. DNA of the CDR3: TGTGCCAGCAGCTTACCACTAGCGAACTACAATGAGCAGTTCTTC. The chain couples TRBV7-2 to TRBJ2-1; TRBD2 matches at 7 bases. Germline-derived CDR1 and CDR2 are SGHTA and FQGNSA. The junction had 4 bases not matched to a gene; V was cut back by 2 bases and J by 3 bases. This CDR3 comprises 15 residues.

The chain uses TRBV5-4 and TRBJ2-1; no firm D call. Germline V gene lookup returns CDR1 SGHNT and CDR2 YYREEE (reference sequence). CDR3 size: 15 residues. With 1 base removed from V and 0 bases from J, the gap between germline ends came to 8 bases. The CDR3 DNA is TGTGCCAGCAGCTTGTGGGCTAGCTCCTACAATGAGCAGTTCTTC. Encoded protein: CASSLWASSYNEQFF.

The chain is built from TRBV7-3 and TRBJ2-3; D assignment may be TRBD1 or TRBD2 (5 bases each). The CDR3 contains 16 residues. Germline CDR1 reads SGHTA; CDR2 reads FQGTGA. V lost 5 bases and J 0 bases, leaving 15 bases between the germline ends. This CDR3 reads CASSDLGASSTDTQYF. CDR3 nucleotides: TGTGCCAGCAGCGACCTCGGGGCCAGTAGCACAGATACGCAGTATTTT. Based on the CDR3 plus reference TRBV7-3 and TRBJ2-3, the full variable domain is GAGVSQTPSNKVTEKGKYVELRCDPISGHTALYWYRQSLGQGPEFLIYFQGTGAADDSGLPNDRFFAVRPEGSVSTLKIQRTERGDSAVYLCASSDLGASSTDTQYFGPGTRLTVL.

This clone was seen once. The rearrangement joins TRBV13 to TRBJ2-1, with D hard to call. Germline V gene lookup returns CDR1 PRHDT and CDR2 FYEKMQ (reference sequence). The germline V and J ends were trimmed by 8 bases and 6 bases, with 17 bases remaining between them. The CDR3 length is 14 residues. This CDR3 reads CASRDGPRSNEQFF. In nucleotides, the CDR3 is TGTGCCAGCCGCGACGGGCCTCGATCCAATGAGCAGTTCTTC.

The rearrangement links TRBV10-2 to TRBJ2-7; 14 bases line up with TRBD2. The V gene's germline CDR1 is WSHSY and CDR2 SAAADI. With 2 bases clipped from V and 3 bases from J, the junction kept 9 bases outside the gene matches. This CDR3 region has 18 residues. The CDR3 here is CASSERGLAGEGNYEQYF. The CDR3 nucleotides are TGCGCCAGCAGTGAGAGGGGACTAGCGGGAGAGGGAAACTACGAGCAGTACTTC.

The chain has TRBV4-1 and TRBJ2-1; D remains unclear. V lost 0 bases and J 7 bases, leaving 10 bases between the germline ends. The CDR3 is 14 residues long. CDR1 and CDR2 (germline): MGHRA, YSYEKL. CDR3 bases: TGCGCCAGCAGCCAAGATGAATGGGGAAATGAGCAGTTCTTC. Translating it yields CASSQDEWGNEQFF.